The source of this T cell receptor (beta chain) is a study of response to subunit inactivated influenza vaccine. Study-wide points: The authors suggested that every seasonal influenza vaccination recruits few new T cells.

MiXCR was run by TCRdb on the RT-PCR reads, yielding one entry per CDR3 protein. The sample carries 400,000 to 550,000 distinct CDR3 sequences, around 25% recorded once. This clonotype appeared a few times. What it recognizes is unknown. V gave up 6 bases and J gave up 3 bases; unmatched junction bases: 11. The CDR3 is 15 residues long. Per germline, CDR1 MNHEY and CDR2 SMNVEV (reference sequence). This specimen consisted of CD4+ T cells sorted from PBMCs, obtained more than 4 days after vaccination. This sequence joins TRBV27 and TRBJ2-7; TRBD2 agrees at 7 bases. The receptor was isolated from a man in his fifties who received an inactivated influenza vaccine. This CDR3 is CASRLSWGGGYEQYF. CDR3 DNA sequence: TGTGCCAGCAGACTATCTTGGGGGGGAGGCTACGAGCAGTACTTC.